The rows below give T cell receptor beta chains drawn from one sample of a study of vaccination effects on CD4 cells after COVID-19. No antigens are known for them. Using immunoSEQ multiplex PCR, the repertoire was profiled, and TCRdb retains in-frame clones only, with some absent. The sample lists under 55,000 clones; approximately 72% were seen once. Source: CD4+ T cells from PBMCs cultured with a peptide pool, taken before COVID-19 vaccination. These receptors were collected from a human donor who had a prior SARS-CoV-2 infection. Both conserved end residues are part of each CDR3. Fields, in order: clone size, J gene, V gene, D gene, CDR3 length, CDR3 protein, CDR3 DNA. A D gene is named only where the DNA matches it firmly. Some rows mark clone size as missing; the rest say once, few, many or name a class of expanded clone.

size: .
J: TRBJ2-2
V: TRBV12-3/TRBV12-4
D: .
length: 13
CDR3: CASSLLAPGELFF
DNA: TGTGCCAGCAGTTTGTTAGCTCCCGGGGAGCTGTTTTTT

size: few
J: TRBJ1-4
V: TRBV2
D: TRBD1
length: 15
CDR3: CASSEAQGGGGKLFF
DNA: TGTGCCAGCAGTGAAGCGCAAGGGGGCGGTGGAAAACTGTTTTTT

size: once
J: TRBJ1-5
V: TRBV18
D: .
length: 15
CDR3: CASSPSGTGVGAQHF
DNA: TGTGCCAGCTCACCCTCCGGGACTGGGGTCGGGGCCCAGCATTTT

size: .
J: TRBJ2-3
V: TRBV3-1/TRBV3-2
D: .
length: 14
CDR3: CASSPGGGTDTQYF
DNA: TGTGCCAGCAGCCCAGGGGGGGGAACAGATACGCAGTATTTT

size: .
J: TRBJ1-3
V: TRBV5-8
D: .
length: 17
CDR3: CASLLAGAQLSGNTIYF
DNA: TGTGCCAGCCTGCTGGCGGGGGCACAACTCTCTGGAAACACCATATATTTT

size: .
J: TRBJ2-7
V: TRBV4-2
D: TRBD2
length: 15
CDR3: CASSQVLAGDYEQYF
DNA: TGTGCCAGCAGCCAAGTCCTAGCGGGGGACTACGAGCAGTACTTC

size: .
J: TRBJ1-4
V: TRBV30
D: .
length: 13
CDR3: CAWRSGPQGGLFF
DNA: TGTGCCTGGAGGTCCGGACCCCAAGGGGGACTGTTTTTT

size: once
J: TRBJ2-5
V: TRBV4-1
D: .
length: 15
CDR3: CASSKAGLRVETQYF
DNA: TGCGCCAGCAGCAAGGCCGGGCTCCGGGTCGAGACCCAGTACTTC

size: .
J: TRBJ1-1
V: TRBV19
D: TRBD1
length: 14
CDR3: CASSIGQGGTEAFF
DNA: TGTGCCAGTAGTATAGGACAGGGCGGAACTGAAGCTTTCTTT

size: .
J: TRBJ1-5
V: TRBV5-1
D: .
length: 14
CDR3: CASSLDGANQPQHF
DNA: TGCGCCAGCAGCTTGGACGGGGCCAATCAGCCCCAGCATTTT